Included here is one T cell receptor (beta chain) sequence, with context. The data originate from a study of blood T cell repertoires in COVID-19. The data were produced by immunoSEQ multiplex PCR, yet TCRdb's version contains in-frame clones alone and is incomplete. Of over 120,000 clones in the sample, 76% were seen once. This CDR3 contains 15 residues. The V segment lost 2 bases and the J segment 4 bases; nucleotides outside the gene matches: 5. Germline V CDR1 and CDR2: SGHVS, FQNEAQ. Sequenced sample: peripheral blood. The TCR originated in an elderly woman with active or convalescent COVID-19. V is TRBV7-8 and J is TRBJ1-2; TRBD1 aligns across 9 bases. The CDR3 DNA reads TGTGCCAGCAGCTTATACAGGGGACAGGGCTATGGCTACACCTTC. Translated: CASSLYRGQGYGYTF. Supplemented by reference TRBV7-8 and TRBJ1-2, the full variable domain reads GAGVSQSPRYKVAKRGQDVALRCDPISGHVSLFWYQQALGQGPEFLTYFQNEAQLDKSGLPSDRFFAERPEGSVSTLKIQRTQQEDSAVYLCASSLYRGQGYGYTFGSGTRLTVV.